The clone carrying this TCR beta chain has a handful of counts. The antigen remains unidentified. This specimen comes from a study of T-cell memory formation after mild COVID-19. Study-wide background: Most TCR clusters belonged to a single donor. The study, taken as a whole, reports: For contracting clones, CD4+ ones sat mainly in CM and EM, CD8+ in EMRA. Detection of some responders pre-infection suggested pre-existing cross-reactive memory T cells participated.

V was clipped by 6 bases and J by 4 bases, with 6 bases between them. This CDR3 has 11 amino acids. TCRdb recomputed calls from the 5' RACE reads with MiXCR, one row per CDR3 protein. Of under 350,000 distinct CDR3 sequences in the sample, roughly 17% were seen once. The sequenced sample was PBMCs or a T cell subset sorted from them (not recorded which). The clonotype was recovered from a young man who had mild COVID-19 (a few samples of this study predate the infection). Cell type and time point are not known. This chain connects TRBV12-3 or TRBV12-4 to TRBJ2-5; D is ambiguous. CDR3: CASRTTETQYF. CDR3 sequence (DNA): TGTGCCAGCAGAACCACAGAGACCCAGTACTTC.